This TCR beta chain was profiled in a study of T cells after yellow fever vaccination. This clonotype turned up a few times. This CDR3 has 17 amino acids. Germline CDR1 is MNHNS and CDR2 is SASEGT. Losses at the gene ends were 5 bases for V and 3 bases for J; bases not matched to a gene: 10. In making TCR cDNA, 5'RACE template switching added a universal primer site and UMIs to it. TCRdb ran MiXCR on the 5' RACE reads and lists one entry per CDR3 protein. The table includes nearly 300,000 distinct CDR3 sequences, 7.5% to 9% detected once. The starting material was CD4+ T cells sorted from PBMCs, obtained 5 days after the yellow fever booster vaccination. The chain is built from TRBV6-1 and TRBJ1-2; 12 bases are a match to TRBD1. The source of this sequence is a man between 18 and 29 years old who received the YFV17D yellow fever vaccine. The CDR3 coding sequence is TGTGCCAGCAGTACGGGACAGGGGGCGAAACCTTACTATGGCTACACCTTC. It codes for CASSTGQGAKPYYGYTF.